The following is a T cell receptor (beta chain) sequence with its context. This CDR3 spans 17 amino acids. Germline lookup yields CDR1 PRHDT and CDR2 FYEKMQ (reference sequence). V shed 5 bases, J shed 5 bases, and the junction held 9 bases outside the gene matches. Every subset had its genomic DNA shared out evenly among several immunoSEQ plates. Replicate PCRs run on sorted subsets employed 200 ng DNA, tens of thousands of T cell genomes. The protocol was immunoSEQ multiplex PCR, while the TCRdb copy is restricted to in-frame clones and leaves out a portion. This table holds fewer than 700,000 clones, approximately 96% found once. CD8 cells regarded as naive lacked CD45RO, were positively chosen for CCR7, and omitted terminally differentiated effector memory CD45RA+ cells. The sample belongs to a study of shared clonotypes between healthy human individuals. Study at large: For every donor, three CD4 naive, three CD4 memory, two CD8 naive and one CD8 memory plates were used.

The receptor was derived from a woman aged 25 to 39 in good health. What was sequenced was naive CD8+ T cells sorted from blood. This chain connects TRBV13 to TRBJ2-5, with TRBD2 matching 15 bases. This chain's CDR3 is CASSPGLAGGVGETQYF. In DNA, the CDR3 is TGTGCCAGCAGCCCCGGACTAGCGGGAGGGGTTGGGGAGACCCAGTACTTC.